This T cell receptor (beta chain) was identified in a study of cytomegalovirus exposure and HLA in healthy donors. Study-wide findings and caveats: In a later analysis, compared with equally common non-associated chains, HLA-associated beta chains were more expanded.

As for this clone: What it binds is not known.

The PCR used 60 Vbeta and 13 Jbeta primers. Method: immunoSEQ multiplex PCR; TCRdb's copy keeps in-frame clones and lacks some. The sample includes approximately 160,000 clones, about 63% of them seen just once. The CDR3 runs to 15 residues. Per the germline V gene, CDR1 is SGHRS and CDR2 is YFSETQ. Between the trimmed V and J ends, which lost 4 bases and 0 bases, there was a span of 11 bases. The rearrangement joins TRBV5-1 to TRBJ2-4; D not resolved. Sequencing was done on a sample of PBMCs. The source is a woman aged 35 to 49 in good health and CMV-seropositive. CDR3 sequence reads: CASSPEEIAKNIQYF. CDR3 DNA sequence: TGCGCCAGCAGCCCAGAGGAGATAGCCAAAAACATTCAGTACTTC.